This T cell receptor beta chain originates from a study of tumor-infiltrating lymphocytes in primary liver carcinoma. Germline DNA was also extracted, while the blood RNA originated from unsorted whole blood. A primer in the constant region served to generate TCR beta cDNA from roughly 520 ng of total RNA. Construction of TCR beta libraries relied on three successive nested multiplex PCR rounds employing slightly modified ARM-PCR. TRBV1-TRBV30 forward primers paired with a C-beta reverse primer drove the first two PCR rounds, about 9 cycles each. TCRdb used MiXCR to reprocess the multiplex PCR reads, holding one entry per CDR3 protein. The repertoire holds 330,000 or so distinct CDR3 sequences, with less than 65% as singletons. CDR1 SQVTM and CDR2 ANQGSEA come from the germline V gene. There are 12 residues in the CDR3. Trimming removed 4 bases from V and 7 bases from J; junction bases left unmatched: 3.

The sample holds many counts of this clonotype. What it recognizes is unknown. Overall study findings and caveats: Pairs of tumor regions overlapped more than tumor-adjacent and tumor-blood pairs did. Tumor tissue displayed a significantly greater top-250-clone fraction than blood (p = 0.039).

The sample was peripheral blood. J is TRBJ2-1 and V is TRBV29-1; TRBD2 matches at 8 bases. The sequence was collected from a man aged 35-49 years with primary liver carcinoma and hepatitis B virus infection. The CDR3 DNA is TGCAGCGTTGCCACTAGCGGAAATGAGCAGTTCTTC. Translated: CSVATSGNEQFF.